Reported below is one TCR beta chain. Here immunoSEQ multiplex PCR was the method, and the copy in TCRdb shows in-frame clones only, minus some. The table shows about 510,000 clones, with around 96% occurring only once. The CDR3 runs 14 residues. Germline V gives CDR1 MDHEN, CDR2 SYDVKM. The ends lost 6 bases at V and 5 bases at J; junction bases unmatched: 6. The sample originates from a study of shared clonotypes between healthy human individuals. Study at large: The plates for each donor numbered three CD4 naive, three CD4 memory, two CD8 naive and one CD8 memory.

Donors were Caucasian adults residing in Nashville, Tennessee, USA. What was sequenced was naive CD4+ T cells sorted from blood. The subset was: CD45RA+ positively selected. This TCR came from a woman in her twenties or thirties in good health. The chain links TRBV28 to TRBJ2-5, with TRBD1 identical over 10 bases. Written as DNA, the CDR3 is TGTGCCAGCAGCCGGACAGGGGGGGCGGAGACCCAGTACTTC. Translated: CASSRTGGAETQYF.